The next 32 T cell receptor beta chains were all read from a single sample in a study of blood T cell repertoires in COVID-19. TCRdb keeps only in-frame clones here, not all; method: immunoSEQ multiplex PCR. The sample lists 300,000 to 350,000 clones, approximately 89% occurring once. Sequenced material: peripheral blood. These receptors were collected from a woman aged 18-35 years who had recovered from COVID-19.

CDR3 in DNA: TGTGCCAGCACGATCCAGGGGGGATTCGGCTACACCTTC. Residues: CASTIQGGFGYTF. This sequence joins TRBV12-3 or TRBV12-4 and TRBJ1-2; TRBD1 matches 7 bases. There are 13 residues in the CDR3. Trimming removed 7 bases from V and 8 bases from J; junction bases left unmatched: 10.

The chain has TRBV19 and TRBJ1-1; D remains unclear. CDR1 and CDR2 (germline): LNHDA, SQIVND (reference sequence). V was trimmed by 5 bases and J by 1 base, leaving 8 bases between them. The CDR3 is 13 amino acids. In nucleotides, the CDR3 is TGTGCCAGTAGTGTGGCAAGGAACACTGAAGCTTTCTTT. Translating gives CASSVARNTEAFF.

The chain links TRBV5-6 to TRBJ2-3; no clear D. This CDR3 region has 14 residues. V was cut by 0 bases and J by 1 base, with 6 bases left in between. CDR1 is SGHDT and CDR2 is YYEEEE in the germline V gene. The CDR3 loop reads CASSLVEGTDTQYF. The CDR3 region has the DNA TGTGCCAGCAGCTTGGTTGAGGGCACAGATACGCAGTATTTT.

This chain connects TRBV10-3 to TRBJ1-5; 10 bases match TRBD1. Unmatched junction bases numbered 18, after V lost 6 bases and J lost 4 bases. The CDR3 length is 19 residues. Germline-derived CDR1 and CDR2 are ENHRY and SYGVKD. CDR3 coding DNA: TGTGCCATCAGCGAGGGGGACAGGGGTATCGTATATGGTAATCAGCCCCAGCATTTT. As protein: CAISEGDRGIVYGNQPQHF.

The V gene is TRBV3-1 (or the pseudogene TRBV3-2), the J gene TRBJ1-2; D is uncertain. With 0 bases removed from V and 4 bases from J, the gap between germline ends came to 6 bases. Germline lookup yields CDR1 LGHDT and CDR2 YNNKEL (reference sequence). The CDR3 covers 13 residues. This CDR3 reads CASSQDSGYGYTF. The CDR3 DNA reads TGTGCCAGCAGCCAAGATTCAGGCTATGGCTACACCTTC.

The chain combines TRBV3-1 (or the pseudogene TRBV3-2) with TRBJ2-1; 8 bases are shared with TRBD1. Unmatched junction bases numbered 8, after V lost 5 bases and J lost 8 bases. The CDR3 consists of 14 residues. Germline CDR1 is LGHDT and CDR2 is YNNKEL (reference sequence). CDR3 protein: CASSERTGKDEQFF. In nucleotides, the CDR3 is TGTGCCAGCAGCGAACGGACAGGGAAGGATGAGCAGTTCTTC.

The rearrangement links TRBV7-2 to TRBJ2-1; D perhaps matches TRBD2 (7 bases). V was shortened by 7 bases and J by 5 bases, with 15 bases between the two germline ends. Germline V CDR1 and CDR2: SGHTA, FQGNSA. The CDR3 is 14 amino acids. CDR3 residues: CASKRGEGDNEQFF. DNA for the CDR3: TGTGCCAGCAAAAGGGGGGAGGGCGACAATGAGCAGTTCTTC.

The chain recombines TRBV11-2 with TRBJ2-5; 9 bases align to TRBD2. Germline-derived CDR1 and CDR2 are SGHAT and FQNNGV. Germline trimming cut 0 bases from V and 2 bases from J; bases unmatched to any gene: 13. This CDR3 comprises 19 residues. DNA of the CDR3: TGTGCCAGCAGCTTAGATCGGGGTAGCGGGAGTGTAGGGCAAGAGACCCAGTACTTC. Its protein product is CASSLDRGSGSVGQETQYF.

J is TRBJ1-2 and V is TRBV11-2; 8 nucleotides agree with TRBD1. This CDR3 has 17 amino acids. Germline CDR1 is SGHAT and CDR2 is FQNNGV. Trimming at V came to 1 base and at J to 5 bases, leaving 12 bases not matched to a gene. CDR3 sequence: CASSLARGQGAYYGYTF. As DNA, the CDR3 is TGTGCCAGCAGCTTAGCAAGAGGGCAGGGGGCTTATTATGGCTACACCTTC.

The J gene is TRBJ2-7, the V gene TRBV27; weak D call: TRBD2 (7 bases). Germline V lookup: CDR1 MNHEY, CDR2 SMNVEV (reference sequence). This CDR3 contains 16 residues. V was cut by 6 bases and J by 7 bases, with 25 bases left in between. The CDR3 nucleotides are TGTGCCAGCAGCCCTCGGGGGGCGGGAGTGTTGGGTGAGCAGTACGTC. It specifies CASSPRGAGVLGEQYV.

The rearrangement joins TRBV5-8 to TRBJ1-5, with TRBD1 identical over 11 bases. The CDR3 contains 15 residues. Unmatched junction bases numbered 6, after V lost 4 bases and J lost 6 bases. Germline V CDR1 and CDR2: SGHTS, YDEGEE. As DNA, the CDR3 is TGTGCCAGCAGCCCCGGGACAGGGGGAAGTCAGCCCCAGCATTTT. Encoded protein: CASSPGTGGSQPQHF. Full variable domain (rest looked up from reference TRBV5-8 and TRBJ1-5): EAGVTQSPTHLIKTRGQQATLRCSPISGHTSVYWYQQALGLGLQFLLWYDEGEERNRGNFPPRFSGRQFPNYSSELNVNALELEDSALYLCASSPGTGGSQPQHFGDGTRLSIL.

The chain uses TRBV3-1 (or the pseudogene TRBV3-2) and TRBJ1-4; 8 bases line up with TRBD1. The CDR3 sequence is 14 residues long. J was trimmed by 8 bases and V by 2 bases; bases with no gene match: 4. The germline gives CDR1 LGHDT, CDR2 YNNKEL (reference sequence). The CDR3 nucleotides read TGTGCCAGCAGCCAAATGGCAGGGGGCGAAAAACTGTTTTTT. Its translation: CASSQMAGGEKLFF.

CDR3 amino acids: CASKIAGGNTGELFF. The CDR3 nucleotides read TGTGCCAGTAAGATTGCCGGGGGGAACACCGGGGAGCTGTTTTTT. V is TRBV19 and J is TRBJ2-2; D possibly corresponds to TRBD2 (6 bases). The CDR3 runs to 15 residues. Looked up from germline, CDR1 is LNHDA and CDR2 is SQIVND (reference sequence). Trimming took off 7 bases at V and 1 base at J, with 13 bases between the two ends.

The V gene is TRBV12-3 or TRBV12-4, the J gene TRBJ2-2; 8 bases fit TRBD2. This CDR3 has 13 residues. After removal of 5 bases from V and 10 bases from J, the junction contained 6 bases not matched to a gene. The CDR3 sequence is CASSPGRAVELFF. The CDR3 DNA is TGTGCCAGCAGTCCCGGGAGGGCCGTGGAGCTGTTTTTT.

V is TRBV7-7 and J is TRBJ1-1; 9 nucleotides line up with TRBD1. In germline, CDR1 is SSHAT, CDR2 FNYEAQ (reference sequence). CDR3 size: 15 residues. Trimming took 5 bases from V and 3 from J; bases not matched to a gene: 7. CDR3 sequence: CASSPLQGADTEAFF. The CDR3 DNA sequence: TGTGCCAGCAGCCCATTACAGGGGGCCGACACTGAAGCTTTCTTT.

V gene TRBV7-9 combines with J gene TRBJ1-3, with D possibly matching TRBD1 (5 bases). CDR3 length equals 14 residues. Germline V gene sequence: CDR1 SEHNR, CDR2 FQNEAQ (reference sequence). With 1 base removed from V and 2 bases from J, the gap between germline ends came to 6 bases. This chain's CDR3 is CASSLGRAGNTIYF. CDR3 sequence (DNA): TGTGCCAGCAGCTTAGGCAGGGCTGGAAACACCATATATTTT.

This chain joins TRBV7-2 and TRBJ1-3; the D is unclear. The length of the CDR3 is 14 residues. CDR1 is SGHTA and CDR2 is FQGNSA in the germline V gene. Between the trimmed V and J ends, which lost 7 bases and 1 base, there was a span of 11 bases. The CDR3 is CASKGVQSGNTIYF. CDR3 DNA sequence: TGTGCCAGCAAGGGAGTGCAGTCTGGAAACACCATATATTTT.

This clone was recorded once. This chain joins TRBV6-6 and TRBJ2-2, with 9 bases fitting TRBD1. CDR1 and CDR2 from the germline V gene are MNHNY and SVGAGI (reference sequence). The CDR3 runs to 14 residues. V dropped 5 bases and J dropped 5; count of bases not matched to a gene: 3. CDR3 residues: CASSTGTGTGELFF. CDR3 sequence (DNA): TGTGCCAGCAGTACCGGGACAGGGACCGGGGAGCTGTTTTTT.

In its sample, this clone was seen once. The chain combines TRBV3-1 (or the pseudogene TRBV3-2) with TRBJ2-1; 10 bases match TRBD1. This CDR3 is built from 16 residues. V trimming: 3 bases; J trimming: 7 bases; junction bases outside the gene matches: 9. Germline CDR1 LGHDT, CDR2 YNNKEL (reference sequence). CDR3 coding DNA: TGTGCCAGCAGCCATGGACAGGGGGAATACCTGAATGAGCAGTTCTTC. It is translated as CASSHGQGEYLNEQFF.

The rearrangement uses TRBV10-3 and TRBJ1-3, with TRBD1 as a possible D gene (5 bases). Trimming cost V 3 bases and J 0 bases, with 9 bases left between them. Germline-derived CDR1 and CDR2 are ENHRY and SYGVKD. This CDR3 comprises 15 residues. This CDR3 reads CAISERGDSGNTIYF. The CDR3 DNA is TGTGCCATCAGTGAACGGGGGGACTCTGGAAACACCATATATTTT.

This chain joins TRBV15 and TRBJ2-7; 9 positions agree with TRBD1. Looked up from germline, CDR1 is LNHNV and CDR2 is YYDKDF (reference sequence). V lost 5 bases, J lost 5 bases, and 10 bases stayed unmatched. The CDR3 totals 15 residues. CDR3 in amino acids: CATSDRTGEENEQYV. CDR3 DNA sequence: TGTGCCACCAGCGACCGGACAGGGGAGGAAAACGAGCAGTACGTC.

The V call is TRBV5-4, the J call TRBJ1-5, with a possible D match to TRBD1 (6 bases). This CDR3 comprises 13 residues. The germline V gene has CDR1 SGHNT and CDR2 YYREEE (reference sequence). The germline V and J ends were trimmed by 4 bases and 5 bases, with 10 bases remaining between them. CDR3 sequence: CASSLQGYQPQHF. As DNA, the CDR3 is TGTGCCAGCAGCCTCCAGGGGTATCAGCCCCAGCATTTT. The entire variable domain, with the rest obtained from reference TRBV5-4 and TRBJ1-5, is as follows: ETGVTQSPTHLIKTRGQQVTLRCSSQSGHNTVSWYQQALGQGPQFIFQYYREEENGRGNFPPRFSGLQFPNYSSELNVNALELDDSALYLCASSLQGYQPQHFGDGTRLSIL.

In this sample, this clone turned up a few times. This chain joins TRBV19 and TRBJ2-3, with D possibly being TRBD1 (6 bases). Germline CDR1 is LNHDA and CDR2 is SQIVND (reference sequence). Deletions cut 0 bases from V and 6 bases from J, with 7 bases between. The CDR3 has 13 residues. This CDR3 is CASSIERGDTQYF. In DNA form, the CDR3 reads TGTGCCAGTAGTATAGAAAGGGGGGATACGCAGTATTTT. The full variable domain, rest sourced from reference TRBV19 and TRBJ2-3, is DGGITQSPKYLFRKEGQNVTLSCEQNLNHDAMYWYRQDPGQGLRLIYYSQIVNDFQKGDIAEGYSVSREKKESFPLTVTSAQKNPTAFYLCASSIERGDTQYFGPGTRLTVL.

In DNA, the CDR3 is TGTGCCAGCAGCTTCACCGGGACAGGGGAGTTCATTCAGTACTTC. Protein: CASSFTGTGEFIQYF. The chain recombines TRBV7-2 with TRBJ2-4, with 10 nucleotides matching TRBD1. V shed 3 bases, J shed 9 bases, and the junction held 8 bases outside the gene matches. CDR1 is SGHTA, CDR2 FQGNSA, per germline. The CDR3 spans 15 residues.

The DNA for the CDR3 is TGTGCCAGTAGTAGAGACTACCAAGAGACCCAGTACTTC. Amino acid sequence: CASSRDYQETQYF. This rearrangement joins TRBV19 to TRBJ2-5; D is uncertain. The V and J ends lost 4 bases and 0 bases respectively, with 6 bases between them. Germline V CDR1 and CDR2: LNHDA, SQIVND (reference sequence). This CDR3 region has 13 residues.

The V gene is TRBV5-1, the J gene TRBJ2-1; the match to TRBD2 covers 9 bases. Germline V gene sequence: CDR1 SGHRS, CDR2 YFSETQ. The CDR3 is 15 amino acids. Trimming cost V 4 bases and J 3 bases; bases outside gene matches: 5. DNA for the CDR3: TGCGCCAGCAGCCATACTAGCGGGTTCTACAATGAGCAGTTCTTC. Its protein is CASSHTSGFYNEQFF.

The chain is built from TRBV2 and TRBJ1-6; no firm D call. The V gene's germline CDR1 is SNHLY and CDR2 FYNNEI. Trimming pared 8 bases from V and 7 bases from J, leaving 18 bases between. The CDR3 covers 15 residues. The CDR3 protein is CASSERQTRNSPLHF. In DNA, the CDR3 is TGTGCCAGCTCCGAGAGGCAAACGAGAAATTCACCCCTCCACTTT.

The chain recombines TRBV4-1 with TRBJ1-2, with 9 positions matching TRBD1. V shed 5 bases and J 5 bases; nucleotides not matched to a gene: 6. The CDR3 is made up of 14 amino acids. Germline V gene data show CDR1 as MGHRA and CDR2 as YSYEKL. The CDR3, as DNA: TGCGCCAGCAGCGGGTCGGACAGGGGATATGGCTACACCTTC. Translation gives CASSGSDRGYGYTF.

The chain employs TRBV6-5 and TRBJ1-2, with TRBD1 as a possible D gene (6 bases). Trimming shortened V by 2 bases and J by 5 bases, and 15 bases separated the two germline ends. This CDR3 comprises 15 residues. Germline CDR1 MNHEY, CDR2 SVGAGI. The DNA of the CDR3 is TGTGCCAGCAGTTACGCTTCGGGGGGCGTATATGGCTACACCTTC. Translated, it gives CASSYASGGVYGYTF.

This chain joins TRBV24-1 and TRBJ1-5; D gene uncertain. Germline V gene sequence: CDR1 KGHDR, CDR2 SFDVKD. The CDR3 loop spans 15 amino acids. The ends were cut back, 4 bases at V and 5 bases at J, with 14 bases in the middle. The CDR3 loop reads CATSDRGPGDQPQHF. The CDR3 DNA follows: TGTGCCACCAGTGACCGCGGGCCCGGGGATCAGCCCCAGCATTTT.

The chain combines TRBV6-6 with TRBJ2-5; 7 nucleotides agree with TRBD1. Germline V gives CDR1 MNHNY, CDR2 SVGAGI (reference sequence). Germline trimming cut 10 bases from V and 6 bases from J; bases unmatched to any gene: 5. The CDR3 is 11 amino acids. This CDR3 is CATKGAQTQYF. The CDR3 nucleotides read TGTGCCACCAAGGGGGCGCAGACCCAGTACTTC.

CDR3 in DNA: TGTGCCAGCAGTCCGACTAGCTTCGAGCAGTACGTC. Translated, it gives CASSPTSFEQYV. V and J are TRBV6-6 and TRBJ2-7; 7 bases align to TRBD2. Germline lookup yields CDR1 MNHNY and CDR2 SVGAGI (reference sequence). V shed 5 bases, J shed 6 bases, and the junction held 4 bases outside the gene matches. This CDR3 is 12 amino acids long.